The 26 T cell receptor beta chains below come from one sample, sequenced in a study of early T cells in non-severe SARS-CoV-2 infection. Each CDR3 protein gets one entry after TCRdb re-called the 5' RACE reads with MiXCR. The table includes 57,000 or so distinct CDR3 sequences, 12% detected once. The material was whole blood, obtained at baseline. These receptor sequences come from an adult who was a healthcare worker with PCR-confirmed SARS-CoV-2 infection or an uninfected control (not recorded which). The donor label of this sample is uncertain.

The table lists this clonotype with a few counts. The chain joins TRBV29-1 to TRBJ1-2, with D possibly being TRBD1 (5 bases). The germline V gene has CDR1 SQVTM and CDR2 ANQGSEA. V lost 7 bases and J lost 6, with 9 bases in between. CDR3 length: 10 residues. The DNA of the CDR3 is TGCAGCGCTGGACACGATGGCTACACCTTC. Residues: CSAGHDGYTF.

There are a few counts of this clonotype. The gene calls are TRBV4-1 and TRBJ1-6; the D gene is possibly TRBD1 (5 bases). The CDR3 is 17 amino acids. Germline V gene sequence: CDR1 MGHRA, CDR2 YSYEKL. The V gene lost 4 bases and the J gene lost 1 base, with 14 bases spanning the gap. This CDR3 is CASSLPWGESYNSPLHF. In DNA form, the CDR3 reads TGCGCCAGCAGCCTCCCATGGGGGGAATCCTATAATTCACCCCTCCACTTT.

This clonotype was seen at least ten times. The V call is TRBV7-3, the J call TRBJ2-3; 10 bases are shared with TRBD2. Germline V gives CDR1 SGHTA, CDR2 FQGTGA. Germline trimming cut 5 bases from V and 5 bases from J; bases unmatched to any gene: 1. This CDR3 is 13 amino acids long. The CDR3 protein is CASSLAGEDTQYF. CDR3 nucleotide sequence: TGTGCCAGCAGCCTAGCGGGGGAAGATACGCAGTATTTT.

J is TRBJ1-1 and V is TRBV7-8; possible D gene TRBD1, 5 bases. Trimming pared 7 bases from V and 0 bases from J, leaving 21 bases between. The CDR3 contains 17 residues. Germline assignment: CDR1 SGHVS and CDR2 FQNEAQ. The CDR3 DNA reads as TGTGCCAGCACCATGATGGGGGGGTCTCGGATGAACACTGAAGCTTTCTTT. Translating it yields CASTMMGGSRMNTEAFF.

This clonotype was observed a handful of times. V and J are TRBV9 and TRBJ1-6; 8 bases agree with TRBD1. This CDR3 is built from 16 residues. Per the germline V gene, CDR1 is SGDLS and CDR2 is YYNGEE. V was pared by 0 bases and J by 7 bases, with 6 bases of the junction left unmatched. For the CDR3, the DNA is TGTGCCAGCAGCGTAGGACAGGGGAATGGGAATTCACCCCTCCACTTT. It specifies CASSVGQGNGNSPLHF.

J is TRBJ2-2 and V is TRBV12-3 or TRBV12-4; D may be TRBD2 (6 bases). The CDR3 contains 13 residues. Trimming stripped 7 bases from V and 4 bases from J, with 10 bases between. The CDR3 loop reads CASTPGVTGELFF. The CDR3 DNA follows: TGTGCCAGCACTCCGGGGGTCACCGGGGAGCTGTTTTTT.

This clonotype appeared once. This may be a read error: a much more frequent sequence differs by one nucleotide. The rearrangement links TRBV21-1 to TRBJ2-2; TRBD2 is the table's D call, not checked against the DNA. TRBV21-1 is annotated as a pseudogene. The CDR3 is 18 residues long. CDR3 DNA sequence: TGTGCCAGCAGTCCACCTAGCGCCAAATTAACGAACACCAGGGAGCTGTTTTTT. It translates to CASSPPSAKLTNTRELFF.

The chain combines TRBV10-3 with TRBJ2-3, with D perhaps TRBD2 (6 bases). The V and J ends lost 0 bases and 1 base respectively, with 8 bases between them. Germline-derived CDR1 and CDR2 are ENHRY and SYGVKD. The CDR3 is made up of 15 amino acids. CDR3 nucleotides: TGTGCCATCAGTGAGTCCCGACTAGGCACAGATACGCAGTATTTT. It encodes CAISESRLGTDTQYF.

This rearrangement joins TRBV6-6 to TRBJ2-5; D perhaps matches TRBD2 (5 bases). The V gene lost 5 bases and the J gene lost 9 bases, with 19 bases spanning the gap. The CDR3 has 14 residues. The germline CDR1 and CDR2 sequences are MNHNY and SVGAGI (reference sequence). CDR3 in amino acids: CASSKRGNGLAQYF. The CDR3 DNA follows: TGTGCCAGCAGTAAAAGAGGGAACGGTTTGGCCCAGTACTTC.

This sequence joins TRBV6-6 and TRBJ2-5, with D possibly matching TRBD1 (6 bases). Germline V gene sequence: CDR1 MNHNY, CDR2 SVGAGI (reference sequence). The CDR3 consists of 15 residues. Trimming took 7 bases from V and 3 from J, leaving 18 bases between them. CDR3 residues: CASTSNPGQKETQYF. Written as DNA, the CDR3 is TGTGCCAGCACCTCGAACCCCGGACAGAAAGAGACCCAGTACTTC.

With regard to this clonotype: A read error may account for a junction end that differs from germline. The V gene is TRBV20-1, the J gene TRBJ1-1; D unresolved. Germline V lookup: CDR1 DFQATT, CDR2 SNEGSKA (reference sequence). This CDR3 is 13 amino acids long. Here the CDR3 reads CSARSSGNTEAFF. As DNA, the CDR3 is TGCAGTGCTAGATCCTCGGGGAACACCGAAGCTTTCTTT.

This clonotype was recorded at least ten times. This chain joins TRBV15 and TRBJ2-1, with 7 bases aligning to TRBD2. Germline CDR1 and CDR2: LNHNV and YYDKDF (reference sequence). The CDR3 runs 16 residues. The V and J ends lost 0 bases and 4 bases, in that order; junction bases with no gene match: 6. The CDR3 reads CATSRDTGGIYNEQFF. Here the CDR3 DNA reads TGTGCCACCAGCAGAGACACCGGGGGGATTTACAATGAGCAGTTCTTC.

This clonotype has a handful of counts. The chain employs TRBV6-2 or TRBV6-3 and TRBJ1-5; D not certain. The germline CDR1 and CDR2 sequences are MNHEY and SVGEGT. V lost 7 bases and J lost 4, with 8 bases in between. This CDR3 spans 12 amino acids. CDR3 protein: CASKTLNQPQHF. CDR3 nucleotide sequence: TGTGCCAGCAAGACACTTAATCAGCCCCAGCATTTT.

The sample holds many counts of this clonotype. The chain links TRBV27 to TRBJ2-1; TRBD1 matches 8 bases. Germline trimming cut 6 bases from V and 5 bases from J; bases unmatched to any gene: 9. The V gene's germline CDR1 is MNHEY and CDR2 SMNVEV (reference sequence). The CDR3 spans 15 residues. Here the CDR3 DNA reads TGTGCCAGCAGCTCCGGGACAGGACATCACAATGAGCAGTTCTTC. Its protein is CASSSGTGHHNEQFF.

The chain recombines TRBV6-6 with TRBJ1-5, with 9 nucleotides matching TRBD1. Trimming removed 7 bases from V and 6 bases from J; junction bases left unmatched: 7. The CDR3 extends over 14 amino acids. Germline V lookup: CDR1 MNHNY, CDR2 SVGAGI (reference sequence). The CDR3: CASIPGQGSQPQHF. In DNA form, the CDR3 reads TGTGCCAGCATCCCGGGACAGGGATCTCAGCCCCAGCATTTT.

This clonotype has only a few counts. The chain uses TRBV5-1 and TRBJ2-3, with D unresolved. The CDR3 is 15 residues long. Germline V gene lookup returns CDR1 SGHRS and CDR2 YFSETQ. V was trimmed by 4 bases and J by 0 bases, leaving 12 bases between them. The CDR3 loop reads CASSLDSLSTDTQYF. CDR3 DNA: TGCGCCAGCAGCCTAGACTCCCTGAGCACAGATACGCAGTATTTT.

This clonotype was seen repeatedly, ten times or more. The chain is built from TRBV5-1 and TRBJ2-3, with a possible D match to TRBD2 (7 bases). Trimming removed 4 bases at V and 1 base at J, with 13 bases between. The CDR3 is 15 amino acids. Germline lookup yields CDR1 SGHRS and CDR2 YFSETQ. This CDR3 is CASSIGGGGTDTQYF. The CDR3 region has the DNA TGCGCCAGCAGCATAGGCGGGGGCGGCACAGATACGCAGTATTTT.

The J gene is TRBJ1-5, the V gene TRBV5-1; no reliable D call. Germline V gene lookup returns CDR1 SGHRS and CDR2 YFSETQ. CDR3 length: 16 amino acids. The V end was cut by 0 bases, the J end by 2 bases, with 12 bases between. CDR3 sequence: CASSLGPGRGNQPQHF. The CDR3 DNA follows: TGCGCCAGCAGCTTGGGCCCCGGGAGAGGCAATCAGCCCCAGCATTTT.

This clonotype was seen only a few times. The CDR3 sequence: CASSRGGTSYEQYV. The CDR3, as DNA: TGTGCCAGCTCCCGGGGGGGGACCTCCTACGAGCAGTACGTC. The chain has TRBV18 and TRBJ2-7; the match to TRBD2 covers 8 bases. CDR1 is KGHSH and CDR2 is LQKENI in the germline V gene. V gave up 6 bases and J gave up 0 bases; unmatched junction bases: 4. CDR3 length equals 14 residues.

The J gene is TRBJ2-3, the V gene TRBV7-6; 8 bases line up with TRBD2. Looked up from germline, CDR1 is SGHVS and CDR2 is FNYEAQ. CDR3 length: 15 amino acids. V was clipped by 5 bases and J by 2 bases; unmatched bases: 6. Here the CDR3 reads CASSPVLAVTDTQYF. CDR3 DNA sequence: TGTGCCAGCAGCCCCGTACTAGCGGTCACAGATACGCAGTATTTT.

V and J are TRBV5-1 and TRBJ1-1; 8 nucleotides agree with TRBD1. Trimming at V came to 0 bases and at J to 10 bases, leaving 8 bases not matched to a gene. Per germline, CDR1 SGHRS and CDR2 YFSETQ. The CDR3 has 14 amino acids. For the CDR3, the DNA is TGCGCCAGCAGCTTGGGGGGCGGGGACAGGCGAGCTTTCTTT. Protein product: CASSLGGGDRRAFF.

The chain is built from TRBV7-6 and TRBJ1-3, with a tentative D call TRBD1 (5 bases). Trimming left V 2 bases short and J 3 bases short, with 14 bases between. The CDR3 loop spans 16 amino acids. Germline CDR1 SGHVS, CDR2 FNYEAQ. CDR3 region: CASSLSPGTHGNTIYF. The CDR3 DNA reads TGTGCCAGCAGCTTAAGCCCCGGGACCCATGGAAACACCATATATTTT.

This CDR3 is CASSYKGTGLYEQYV. The CDR3 coding sequence is TGTGCCAGCAGTTACAAAGGGACAGGACTCTACGAGCAGTACGTC. The J gene is TRBJ2-7, the V gene TRBV6-5, with TRBD1 matching over 8 bases. Germline trimming cut 2 bases from V and 3 bases from J; bases unmatched to any gene: 6. The CDR3 sequence is 15 residues long. From germline, CDR1 is MNHEY and CDR2 SVGAGI.

This clonotype was seen ten or more times. This sequence joins TRBV19 and TRBJ1-4; D is perhaps TRBD1 (6 bases). Germline values: CDR1 LNHDA, CDR2 SQIVND (reference sequence). Trimming removed 6 bases from V and 10 bases from J, with 27 bases in between. CDR3 size: 17 residues. CDR3 region: CASRQQGQVLGARKLFF. The CDR3 DNA reads TGTGCCAGTAGACAACAGGGACAAGTGTTGGGAGCGAGAAAACTGTTTTTT.

This clonotype was seen ten or more times. The chain links TRBV20-1 to TRBJ1-1; D call uncertain. Between the trimmed V and J ends, which lost 1 base and 4 bases, there was a span of 16 bases. Germline loops: CDR1 DFQATT, CDR2 SNEGSKA (reference sequence). This CDR3 has 15 amino acids. In nucleotides, the CDR3 is TGCAGTGCTAGAGCCCCGACTGGGCGGTTCACTGAAGCTTTCTTT. It codes for CSARAPTGRFTEAFF.

This clonotype was detected a few times. The chain uses TRBV24-1 and TRBJ2-3; possible D gene TRBD1, 6 bases. The CDR3 is 16 amino acids. The V end lost 0 bases, the J end lost 0 bases, and 9 bases lay between the germline ends. Germline values: CDR1 KGHDR, CDR2 SFDVKD. CDR3 in amino acids: CATSDLRDISTDTQYF. CDR3 DNA sequence: TGTGCCACCAGTGATTTGCGGGACATTAGCACAGATACGCAGTATTTT.